Following are 24 T cell receptor beta chains from one sample sequenced in a study of neurological immune-mediated disorders. Each CDR3 protein is one row after TCRdb ran MiXCR on the 5' RACE reads. The sample records around 35,000 distinct CDR3 sequences, about 1.6% being singletons. Input material: PBMCs. These receptors were obtained from a woman between 25 and 40 years old with multiple sclerosis.

At least ten counts were recorded for this clonotype. This sequence joins TRBV7-2 and TRBJ2-7; no definite D call. Germline V gene sequence: CDR1 SGHTA, CDR2 FQGNSA. Between the trimmed V and J ends, which lost 5 bases and 10 bases, there was a span of 15 bases. CDR3 length: 12 amino acids. The CDR3 here is CASSPGPTRQYF. The CDR3 nucleotides read TGTGCCAGCAGCCCCGGTCCTACGCGACAGTACTTC.

This chain connects TRBV6-6 to TRBJ2-7, with D unresolved. The CDR3 extends over 12 amino acids. Germline loops: CDR1 MNHNY, CDR2 SVGAGI (reference sequence). Trimming removed 5 bases at V and 4 bases at J, with 9 bases between. This CDR3 reads CASSGPAYEQYF. The CDR3 DNA sequence: TGTGCCAGCAGTGGGCCAGCGTACGAGCAGTACTTC.

The table lists this clonotype with many counts. The chain employs TRBV6-2 or TRBV6-3 and TRBJ1-1; the match to TRBD1 covers 7 bases. Germline trimming cut 5 bases from V and 5 bases from J; bases unmatched to any gene: 11. This CDR3 has 15 amino acids. Germline V lookup: CDR1 MNHEY, CDR2 SVGEGT. DNA for the CDR3: TGTGCCAGCAGTGACCGCGCAGGGGGAAGGACTGAAGCTTTCTTT. Protein sequence: CASSDRAGGRTEAFF.

This clonotype was seen many times. V is TRBV18 and J is TRBJ1-1, with 7 nucleotides matching TRBD1. J was trimmed by 5 bases and V by 5 bases; bases with no gene match: 2. The CDR3 is made up of 12 amino acids. Per the germline V gene, CDR1 is KGHSH and CDR2 is LQKENI. Written as DNA, the CDR3 is TGTGCCAGCTCAACAGGGGTTACTGAAGCTTTCTTT. Translated: CASSTGVTEAFF.

This clonotype was detected many times. The J gene is TRBJ2-1, the V gene TRBV6-2 or TRBV6-3; a possible D gene is TRBD2 (5 bases). The CDR3 runs 15 residues. V was shortened by 6 bases and J by 8 bases, with 20 bases between the two germline ends. Germline V gives CDR1 MNHEY, CDR2 SVGEGT. The CDR3 region is CASRLAHPVRDEQFF. The DNA of the CDR3 is TGTGCCAGCAGGTTGGCCCATCCCGTGAGGGATGAGCAGTTCTTC.

At least ten counts were recorded for this clonotype. The rearrangement joins TRBV12-3 or TRBV12-4 to TRBJ2-3; 12 bases align to TRBD2. The CDR3 spans 16 residues. V was pared by 7 bases and J by 3 bases, with 8 bases of the junction left unmatched. CDR3 nucleotide sequence: TGTGCCAGCACCTCCTCGACTAGCGGGGGAACAGATACGCAGTATTTT. Protein product: CASTSSTSGGTDTQYF.

This clonotype was observed at least ten times. The rearrangement joins TRBV7-2 to TRBJ2-2, with 8 bases that match TRBD1. The V gene end was trimmed by 4 bases and the J gene end by 2 bases; junction bases not matched to a gene: 6. Germline V gives CDR1 SGHTA, CDR2 FQGNSA. The CDR3 length is 16 residues. The CDR3 DNA reads as TGTGCCAGCAGCTCCCGGACAGGGCTAAACACCGGGGAGCTGTTTTTT. Translation gives CASSSRTGLNTGELFF.

The table lists this clonotype with many counts. This rearrangement joins TRBV29-1 to TRBJ2-3; D is undetermined. Germline V gives CDR1 SQVTM, CDR2 ANQGSEA. V was pared by 3 bases and J by 2 bases, with 6 bases between. This CDR3 spans 12 amino acids. CDR3 in amino acids: CSVDGFTDTQYF. The CDR3 bases are TGCAGCGTTGACGGGTTCACAGATACGCAGTATTTT.

This clonotype has a count of ten or more. V usage is TRBV25-1 and J usage is TRBJ1-6; 10 bases fit TRBD1. The junction had 8 bases not matched to a gene; V was cut back by 8 bases and J by 7 bases. The CDR3 consists of 15 residues. Germline loops: CDR1 MGHDK, CDR2 SYGVNS. CDR3 amino acids: CASRDRGSWNSPLHF. DNA for the CDR3: TGTGCCAGCCGGGACAGGGGTAGTTGGAATTCACCCCTCCACTTT. The full variable domain, completed using reference TRBV25-1 and TRBJ1-6, is EADIYQTPRYLVIGTGKKITLECSQTMGHDKMYWYQQDPGMELHLIHYSYGVNSTEKGDLSSESTVSRIRTEHFPLTLESARPSHTSQYLCASRDRGSWNSPLHFGNGTRLTVT.

This clonotype was seen at least ten times. CDR3 residues: CASRVGGKDTQYF. The CDR3 DNA reads as TGTGCCAGCAGGGTCGGGGGAAAAGATACGCAGTATTTT. This chain links TRBV6-5 with TRBJ2-3, with TRBD2 as a possible D gene (6 bases). The CDR3 has 13 residues. Trimming stripped 6 bases from V and 5 bases from J, with 12 bases between. Germline CDR1 and CDR2: MNHEY and SVGAGI.

This clonotype has at least ten counts. V gene TRBV25-1 combines with J gene TRBJ2-5, with 7 bases matching TRBD1. V gave up 5 bases and J gave up 5 bases; unmatched junction bases: 2. The CDR3 runs 12 residues. Germline loops: CDR1 MGHDK, CDR2 SYGVNS. In nucleotides, the CDR3 is TGTGCCAGCAGTCCCAGGGGGGAGACCCAGTACTTC. It codes for CASSPRGETQYF.

This clonotype was counted many times. The V call is TRBV6-5, the J call TRBJ2-3; D unresolved. Germline CDR1 reads MNHEY; CDR2 reads SVGAGI. The CDR3 length is 13 residues. The germline V and J ends were trimmed by 2 bases and 1 base, with 4 bases remaining between them. CDR3 amino acids: CASSYTRTDTQYF. CDR3 coding DNA: TGTGCCAGCAGTTACACCCGCACAGATACGCAGTATTTT.

This clonotype was seen a few times. The CDR3 here is CASSLTGGPSYEQYF. Here the CDR3 DNA reads TGTGCCAGCTCACTGACAGGGGGCCCATCCTACGAGCAGTACTTC. The V gene is TRBV18, the J gene TRBJ2-7, with 10 bases aligning to TRBD1. Losses at the gene ends were 4 bases for V and 1 base for J; bases not matched to a gene: 4. Germline V gene data show CDR1 as KGHSH and CDR2 as LQKENI. CDR3 length: 15 amino acids.

This clonotype was counted ten times or more. The rearrangement links TRBV12-3 or TRBV12-4 to TRBJ1-1; no clear D. This CDR3 has 12 amino acids. Between the trimmed V and J ends, which lost 2 bases and 4 bases, there was a span of 5 bases. This CDR3 is CASSLTSTEAFF. The CDR3 region has the DNA TGTGCCAGCAGTTTAACAAGCACTGAAGCTTTCTTT.

This clonotype was seen many times. This rearrangement joins TRBV11-2 to TRBJ1-1, with D uncertain. V lost 0 bases and J 11 bases, leaving 16 bases between the germline ends. CDR3 size: 14 residues. Germline lookup yields CDR1 SGHAT and CDR2 FQNNGV. Here the CDR3 DNA reads TGTGCCAGCAGCTTAGAACCTATAAGGTTGGGTGCTTTCTTT. Translating it yields CASSLEPIRLGAFF.

This clonotype came up many times. The chain carries TRBV29-1 and TRBJ2-7; no reliable D call. The length of the CDR3 is 11 residues. The germline CDR1 and CDR2 sequences are SQVTM and ANQGSEA. Between the trimmed V and J ends, which lost 4 bases and 6 bases, there was a span of 10 bases. CDR3 in amino acids: CSVGEASEQYF. CDR3 in DNA: TGCAGCGTTGGAGAAGCTTCCGAGCAGTACTTC.

This clonotype was seen ten or more times. The CDR3 DNA reads TGCGCCAGCAGCTTGGCCGGGTCTCGGAGCTCCTATAATTCACCCCTCCACTTT. This sequence encodes CASSLAGSRSSYNSPLHF. V is TRBV5-1 and J is TRBJ1-6; no clear D gene. The germline CDR1 and CDR2 sequences are SGHRS and YFSETQ. Trimming removed 0 bases at V and 0 bases at J, with 13 bases between. This CDR3 is 18 amino acids long.

This clonotype was counted many times. Here the CDR3 reads CASSSTAGQGVGGYTF. CDR3 DNA sequence: TGTGCCAGCAGCTCAACAGCGGGACAGGGGGTTGGTGGCTACACCTTC. V is TRBV7-8 and J is TRBJ1-2, with 11 bases aligning to TRBD1. The J segment lost 7 bases and the V segment lost 4 bases, leaving 11 bases of the junction unmatched. The CDR3 contains 16 residues. Germline V CDR1 and CDR2: SGHVS, FQNEAQ.

This clonotype was recorded at least ten times. V gene TRBV11-2 combines with J gene TRBJ1-2; TRBD1 is a possible D gene (6 bases). Germline values: CDR1 SGHAT, CDR2 FQNNGV. CDR3 size: 17 residues. V was trimmed by 5 bases and J by 2 bases, leaving 21 bases between them. The CDR3 loop reads CASSPATLGDRNYGYTF. The DNA for the CDR3 is TGTGCCAGCAGCCCTGCTACCCTCGGAGACAGGAACTATGGCTACACCTTC. The variable domain in full, completed from reference TRBV11-2 and TRBJ1-2, reads EAGVAQSPRYKIIEKRQSVAFWCNPISGHATLYWYQQILGQGPKLLIQFQNNGVVDDSQLPKDRFSAERLKGVDSTLKIQPAKLEDSAVYLCASSPATLGDRNYGYTFGSGTRLTVV.

V and J are TRBV11-2 and TRBJ2-2; the match to TRBD2 covers 11 bases. The CDR3 consists of 15 residues. Germline V gene data show CDR1 as SGHAT and CDR2 as FQNNGV. With 4 bases clipped from V and 4 bases from J, the junction kept 2 bases outside the gene matches. CDR3 sequence reads: CASSSGLAATGELFF. CDR3 bases: TGTGCCAGCAGCTCGGGACTAGCGGCCACCGGGGAGCTGTTTTTT.

This clonotype appeared many times. The V and J genes are TRBV10-3 and TRBJ1-2; D remains ambiguous. V was pared by 3 bases and J by 2 bases, with 10 bases between. Germline-derived CDR1 and CDR2 are ENHRY and SYGVKD. There are 14 residues in the CDR3. The chain's CDR3 is CAISDQTSNYGYTF. CDR3 bases: TGTGCCATCAGTGATCAGACCTCCAACTATGGCTACACCTTC.

The table lists this clonotype with many counts. The DNA for the CDR3 is TGTGCCAGGACGGGACAGGACGGTGGCTATGGCTACACCTTC. Amino acid sequence: CARTGQDGGYGYTF. This chain uses TRBV6-2 or TRBV6-3 with TRBJ1-2; 8 bases map to TRBD1. Germline CDR1 and CDR2: MNHEY and SVGEGT. V shed 9 bases and J 4 bases; nucleotides not matched to a gene: 10. This CDR3 contains 14 residues.

This clonotype was recorded at least ten times. V is TRBV7-2 and J is TRBJ2-1; D unclear. Per the germline V gene, CDR1 is SGHTA and CDR2 is FQGNSA. The CDR3 runs to 12 residues. The ends were cut back, 4 bases at V and 12 bases at J, with 13 bases in the middle. The CDR3 is CASSSPALGQFF. Here the CDR3 DNA reads TGTGCCAGCAGCTCCCCGGCTTTGGGGCAGTTCTTC.

This clonotype was counted at least ten times. V is TRBV5-1 and J is TRBJ1-1; D uncertain. The CDR3 has 15 residues. Trimming removed 0 bases from V and 3 bases from J, with 12 bases in between. Germline V gene lookup returns CDR1 SGHRS and CDR2 YFSETQ. Written as DNA, the CDR3 is TGCGCCAGCAGCTTGGGTCTCGGGGTGTACACTGAAGCTTTCTTT. Residues: CASSLGLGVYTEAFF. Filled out from reference TRBV5-1 and TRBJ1-1, the complete variable domain reads KAGVTQTPRYLIKTRGQQVTLSCSPISGHRSVSWYQQTPGQGLQFLFEYFSETQRNKGNFPGRFSGRQFSNSRSEMNVSTLELGDSALYLCASSLGLGVYTEAFFGQGTRLTVV.